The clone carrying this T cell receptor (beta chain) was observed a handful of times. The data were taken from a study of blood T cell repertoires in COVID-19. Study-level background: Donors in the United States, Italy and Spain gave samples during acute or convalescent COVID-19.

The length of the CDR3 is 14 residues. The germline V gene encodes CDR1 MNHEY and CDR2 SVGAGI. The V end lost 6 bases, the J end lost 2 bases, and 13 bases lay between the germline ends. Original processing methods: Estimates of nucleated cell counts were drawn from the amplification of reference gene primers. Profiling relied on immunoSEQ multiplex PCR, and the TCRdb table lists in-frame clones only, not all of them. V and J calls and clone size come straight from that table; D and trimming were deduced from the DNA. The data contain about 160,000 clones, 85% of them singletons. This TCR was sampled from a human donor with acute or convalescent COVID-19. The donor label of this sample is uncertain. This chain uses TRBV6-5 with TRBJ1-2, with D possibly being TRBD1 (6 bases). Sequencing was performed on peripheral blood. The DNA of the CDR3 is TGTGCCAGCAGAGTGGACAGCCTGAACTATGGCTACACCTTC. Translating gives CASRVDSLNYGYTF.